These 6 T cell receptor beta chains were all obtained from the same sample, sequenced in a study of vaccination effects on CD4 cells after COVID-19. No antigen has been identified for these receptors. Sequencing was performed with immunoSEQ multiplex PCR; in TCRdb, only in-frame clones are kept and a portion is missing. The sample contains tens of thousands of clones, 65% to 70% of which appear only once. Researchers isolated CD4+ T cells once less than twelve days of culture had elapsed. The sequencing used CD4+ T cells from PBMCs cultured without peptide, collected before COVID-19 vaccination. These receptors all come from a human donor who received a COVID-19 vaccine.

This clone was found a few times. The chain is built from TRBV11-2 and TRBJ1-5; D is uncertain. V shed 5 bases and J shed 6 bases, with 14 bases lying between them. Per the germline V gene, CDR1 is SGHAT and CDR2 is FQNNGV. This CDR3 comprises 14 residues. CDR3 DNA: TGTGCCAGCAGCCCCGACACCGCAAGTCAGCCCCAGCATTTT. It is translated as CASSPDTASQPQHF.

This clone was counted once. The rearrangement uses TRBV10-3 and TRBJ1-6; 7 nucleotides match TRBD1. Germline CDR1 ENHRY, CDR2 SYGVKD. The V gene end was trimmed by 7 bases and the J gene end by 5 bases; junction bases not matched to a gene: 8. The CDR3 totals 15 residues. The CDR3 loop is CAITAGQAHNSPLHF. CDR3 bases: TGTGCCATCACCGCAGGACAGGCCCATAATTCACCCCTCCACTTT.

This sequence joins TRBV5-8 and TRBJ1-5; 10 bases agree with TRBD1. The CDR3 is made up of 15 amino acids. Germline CDR1 and CDR2: SGHTS and YDEGEE. V gave up 4 bases and J gave up 6 bases; unmatched junction bases: 7. DNA of the CDR3: TGTGCCAGCAGCACCGGGACAGGGGACGGTCAGCCCCAGCATTTT. Protein sequence: CASSTGTGDGQPQHF.

V usage is TRBV12-3 or TRBV12-4 and J usage is TRBJ2-7; no reliable D call. The V end was cut by 4 bases, the J end by 8 bases, with 12 bases between. The length of the CDR3 is 12 residues. The CDR3 DNA reads TGTGCCAGCAGTTCAACGCTCGGCAAGCAGTACTTC. This translates into CASSSTLGKQYF.

The chain employs TRBV5-1 and TRBJ2-7; TRBD2 agrees at 12 bases. In germline, CDR1 is SGHRS, CDR2 YFSETQ. There are 17 residues in the CDR3. V shed 1 base, J shed 6 bases, and the junction held 11 bases outside the gene matches. CDR3 sequence: CASSLTPLTSGSGEQYF. As DNA, the CDR3 is TGCGCCAGCAGCTTGACCCCTTTGACTAGCGGGAGCGGCGAGCAGTACTTC.

The chain has TRBV20-1 and TRBJ2-1; D not certain. The germline V gene encodes CDR1 DFQATT and CDR2 SNEGSKA (reference sequence). The CDR3 loop spans 11 amino acids. V lost 6 bases, J lost 9 bases, and 12 bases lay in between. CDR3 in DNA: TGCAGTGCGGAAAGGAGTCGTGAGCAGTTCTTC. It is translated as CSAERSREQFF.